The sequence of this T cell receptor beta chain was determined in a study of blood T cell repertoires in COVID-19. At the level of the study: Sites across the United States, Italy and Spain contributed samples from acute and convalescent COVID-19. T cells, B-cell-depleted T cells, or PBMCs provided the cDNA or gDNA that served as material.

Libraries were prepared by immunoSEQ multiplex PCR; TCRdb keeps only in-frame clonotypes and omits some of them. The profile covers under 200,000 clones, with around 90% appearing a single time and approximately 24% taken by the ten largest. This clone was counted between two and nine times. Germline CDR1 MNHNS, CDR2 SASEGT. Trimming took 2 bases from V and 0 from J, leaving 7 bases between them. The CDR3 covers 14 residues. The V call is TRBV6-1, the J call TRBJ1-1; D is ambiguous. This TCR was recovered from a man between 60 and 70 years old with acute or convalescent COVID-19. The sequencing sample was made of peripheral blood. CDR3 bases: TGTGCCAGCAGTGAATCAGGCTTGAACACTGAAGCTTTCTTT. Translated: CASSESGLNTEAFF.